The T cell receptor (beta chain) described here comes from a study of shared clonotypes between healthy human individuals. General study findings and limits: Apart from blood, nothing was sampled; tissue repertoires likely differ.

Only CD45RO-negative cells positively selected for CCR7 counted as naive CD8 cells, so terminally differentiated effector memory CD45RA+ cells were excluded. Donation came from healthy HIV-negative adults that had no recent acute infections or vaccinations. Nashville, Tennessee was home to all donors, who were Caucasian adults. In the original workflow: Junction-only sequences without quality scores were provided by ImmunoSEQ, so filtering was different. Produced via immunoSEQ multiplex PCR; TCRdb's table is partial and in-frame only. Clonal size and the V and J genes are those of that table, whereas D and trimming came from the DNA. Of about 2 million clones in the sample, about 95% were seen once. This clone was counted only a few times. Antigen unknown. This CDR3 spans 11 amino acids. CDR1 DFQATT and CDR2 SNEGSKA come from the germline V gene (reference sequence). Trimming took off 6 bases at V and 6 bases at J, with 11 bases between the two ends.

The source is a young man in good health. The rearrangement joins TRBV20-1 to TRBJ1-1, with D possibly matching TRBD1 (5 bases). Specimen: naive CD8+ T cells sorted from blood. CDR3 sequence reads: CSAYRDAEAFF. Written as DNA, the CDR3 is TGCAGTGCGTATAGGGACGCTGAAGCTTTCTTT.